The 10 T cell receptor beta chains listed next were all sequenced from one sample in a study of blood T cell repertoires in COVID-19. Sequenced by immunoSEQ multiplex PCR; TCRdb stores in-frame clones only, minus some. The sample holds 100,000 to 150,000 clones, more than 70% seen once. Sequencing was performed on peripheral blood. These receptors all stem from an older woman with acute or convalescent COVID-19.

This clone was seen only once. This chain links TRBV5-1 with TRBJ1-2, with 7 bases aligning to TRBD1. V shed 4 bases and J 5 bases; nucleotides not matched to a gene: 8. Germline V CDR1 and CDR2: SGHRS, YFSETQ. CDR3 length: 14 residues. The CDR3 DNA reads as TGCGCCAGCAGCCCAGACAGGGTAGGATATGGCTACACCTTC. Amino acid sequence: CASSPDRVGYGYTF. Based on the CDR3 plus reference TRBV5-1 and TRBJ1-2, the full variable domain is KAGVTQTPRYLIKTRGQQVTLSCSPISGHRSVSWYQQTPGQGLQFLFEYFSETQRNKGNFPGRFSGRQFSNSRSEMNVSTLELGDSALYLCASSPDRVGYGYTFGSGTRLTVV.

The V gene is TRBV19, the J gene TRBJ1-4; TRBD1 agrees at 8 bases. CDR1 is LNHDA, CDR2 SQIVND, per germline (reference sequence). The trim removed 5 bases at V and 8 bases at J, leaving 10 bases unmatched. This CDR3 spans 15 amino acids. The CDR3 DNA reads TGTGCCAGTAGTCCACCGGGACAGGTCGGAGAAAAACTGTTTTTT. Its protein is CASSPPGQVGEKLFF.

The V gene is TRBV18, the J gene TRBJ1-5; D might be TRBD1 (6 bases). Per the germline V gene, CDR1 is KGHSH and CDR2 is LQKENI. V lost 3 bases, J lost 3 bases, and 12 bases lay in between. The CDR3 sequence is 15 residues long. CDR3 sequence reads: CASSPFNRDNQPQHF. In DNA, the CDR3 is TGTGCCAGCTCACCCTTCAACAGGGACAATCAGCCCCAGCATTTT.

V and J are TRBV30 and TRBJ1-1; TRBD1 matches at 7 bases. Germline V gene lookup returns CDR1 GTSNPN and CDR2 SVGIG (reference sequence). Trimming took 8 bases from V and 2 from J; bases not matched to a gene: 8. The CDR3 runs to 13 residues. CDR3 nucleotide sequence: TGTGCCGGACACACAGGGGCCAACACTGAAGCTTTCTTT. This encodes CAGHTGANTEAFF.

This clone was recorded once. The CDR3 DNA reads TGCAGCGTGGCGGCGGAGTGGGGGCGACCTAAAGCTTTCTTT. Amino acid sequence: CSVAAEWGRPKAFF. The V and J genes are TRBV29-1 and TRBJ1-1; D is possibly TRBD1 (6 bases). CDR1 and CDR2 from the germline V gene are SQVTM and ANQGSEA. V shed 6 bases and J shed 9 bases, with 23 bases lying between them. The CDR3 is 14 residues long.

The gene calls are TRBV5-4 and TRBJ2-3, with TRBD2 matching over 9 bases. The germline CDR1 and CDR2 sequences are SGHNT and YYREEE (reference sequence). The CDR3 length is 17 residues. V was clipped by 4 bases and J by 4 bases; unmatched bases: 13. CDR3 protein: CASSPRGAGGPPDTQYF. In nucleotides, the CDR3 is TGTGCCAGCAGCCCGCGGGGGGCGGGAGGGCCTCCAGATACGCAGTATTTT.

The chain is built from TRBV30 and TRBJ1-5, with 7 positions matching TRBD1. Germline values: CDR1 GTSNPN, CDR2 SVGIG (reference sequence). The CDR3 runs to 17 residues. Unmatched junction bases numbered 9, after V lost 0 bases and J lost 1 base. The CDR3 here is CAWSVAGGYGSNQPQHF. CDR3 nucleotides: TGTGCCTGGAGTGTGGCAGGGGGTTATGGGAGCAATCAGCCCCAGCATTTT.

The gene calls are TRBV11-2 and TRBJ1-2, with D tentatively TRBD1 (6 bases). Germline V CDR1 and CDR2: SGHAT, FQNNGV. Trimming stripped 2 bases from V and 6 bases from J, with 13 bases between. CDR3 size: 14 residues. CDR3 protein: CASSLYVGGNGYTF. CDR3 coding DNA: TGTGCCAGCAGCTTATATGTAGGGGGTAATGGCTACACCTTC.

The V call is TRBV6-5, the J call TRBJ1-1; 7 nucleotides agree with TRBD1. The germline V gene encodes CDR1 MNHEY and CDR2 SVGAGI. The CDR3 covers 13 residues. Trimming cost V 7 bases and J 4 bases; bases outside gene matches: 6. The CDR3 bases are TGTGCCAGCACTAGACAGGGAAGCACTGAAGCTTTCTTT. This encodes CASTRQGSTEAFF.

V is TRBV5-6 and J is TRBJ1-1; D is ambiguous. CDR3 length: 13 residues. With 5 bases removed from V and 2 bases from J, the gap between germline ends came to 10 bases. CDR1 is SGHDT, CDR2 YYEEEE, per germline. The CDR3 protein is CASSSNYNTEAFF. The CDR3 DNA follows: TGTGCCAGCAGTTCTAACTATAACACTGAAGCTTTCTTT.